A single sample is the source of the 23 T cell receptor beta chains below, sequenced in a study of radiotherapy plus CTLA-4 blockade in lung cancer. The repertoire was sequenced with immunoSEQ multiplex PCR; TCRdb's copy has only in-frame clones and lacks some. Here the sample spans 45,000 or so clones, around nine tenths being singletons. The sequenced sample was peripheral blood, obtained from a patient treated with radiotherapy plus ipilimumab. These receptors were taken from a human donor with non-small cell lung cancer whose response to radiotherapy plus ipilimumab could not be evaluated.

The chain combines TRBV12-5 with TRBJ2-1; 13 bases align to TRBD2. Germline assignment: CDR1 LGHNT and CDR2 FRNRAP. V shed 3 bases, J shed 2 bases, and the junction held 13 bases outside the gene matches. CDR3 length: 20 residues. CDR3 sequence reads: CASGFTGTSGTNLPYNEQFF. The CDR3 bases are TGTGCTAGTGGTTTTACAGGGACTAGCGGGACCAACCTCCCCTACAATGAGCAGTTCTTC.

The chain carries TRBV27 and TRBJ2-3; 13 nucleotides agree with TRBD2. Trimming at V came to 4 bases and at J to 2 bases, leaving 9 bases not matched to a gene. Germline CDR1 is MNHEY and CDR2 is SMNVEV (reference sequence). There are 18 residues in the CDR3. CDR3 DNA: TGTGCCAGCAGTTGGTCTCCGGGACTAGCGGGGTCCACAGATACGCAGTATTTT. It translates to CASSWSPGLAGSTDTQYF.

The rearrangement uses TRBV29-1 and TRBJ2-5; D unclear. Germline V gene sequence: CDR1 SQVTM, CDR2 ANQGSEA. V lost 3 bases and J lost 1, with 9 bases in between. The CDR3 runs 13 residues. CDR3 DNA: TGCAGCGTTGACGGCCAGGCCCAAGAGACCCAGTACTTC. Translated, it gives CSVDGQAQETQYF.

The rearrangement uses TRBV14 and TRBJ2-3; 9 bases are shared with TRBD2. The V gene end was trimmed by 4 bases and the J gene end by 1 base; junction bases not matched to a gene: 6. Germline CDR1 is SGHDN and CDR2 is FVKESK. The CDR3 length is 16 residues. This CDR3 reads CASSRVRTSGTDTQYF. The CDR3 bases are TGTGCCAGCAGCCGCGTCCGGACTAGCGGCACAGATACGCAGTATTTT.

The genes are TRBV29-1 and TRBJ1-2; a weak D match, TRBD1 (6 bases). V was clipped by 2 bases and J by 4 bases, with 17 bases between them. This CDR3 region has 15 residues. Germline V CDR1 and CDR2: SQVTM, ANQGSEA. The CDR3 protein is CSVELTLDRSYGYTF. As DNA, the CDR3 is TGCAGCGTTGAACTTACACTGGACAGATCCTATGGCTACACCTTC.

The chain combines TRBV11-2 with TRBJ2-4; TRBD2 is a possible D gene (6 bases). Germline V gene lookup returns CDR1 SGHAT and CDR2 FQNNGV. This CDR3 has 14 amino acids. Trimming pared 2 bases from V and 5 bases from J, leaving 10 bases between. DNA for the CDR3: TGTGCCAGCAGCTTATGGGGGGTCGAAAACATTCAGTACTTC. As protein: CASSLWGVENIQYF.

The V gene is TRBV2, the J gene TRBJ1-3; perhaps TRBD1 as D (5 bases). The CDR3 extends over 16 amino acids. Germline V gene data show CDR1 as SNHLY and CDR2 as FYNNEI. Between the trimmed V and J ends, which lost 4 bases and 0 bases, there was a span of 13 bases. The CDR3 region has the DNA TGTGCCAGCAGTGCACGGTCAGGGCCCTCTGGAAACACCATATATTTT. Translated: CASSARSGPSGNTIYF. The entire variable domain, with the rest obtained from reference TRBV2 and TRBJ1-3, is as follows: EPEVTQTPSHQVTQMGQEVILRCVPISNHLYFYWYRQILGQKVEFLVSFYNNEISEKSEIFDDQFSVERPDGSNFTLKIRSTKLEDSAMYFCASSARSGPSGNTIYFGEGSWLTVV.

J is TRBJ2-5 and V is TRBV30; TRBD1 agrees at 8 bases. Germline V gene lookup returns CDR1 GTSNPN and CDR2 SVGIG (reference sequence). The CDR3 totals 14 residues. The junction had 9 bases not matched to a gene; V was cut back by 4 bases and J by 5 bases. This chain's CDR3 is CAWTRLRTGETQYF. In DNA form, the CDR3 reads TGTGCCTGGACCCGCCTCCGGACAGGGGAGACCCAGTACTTC.

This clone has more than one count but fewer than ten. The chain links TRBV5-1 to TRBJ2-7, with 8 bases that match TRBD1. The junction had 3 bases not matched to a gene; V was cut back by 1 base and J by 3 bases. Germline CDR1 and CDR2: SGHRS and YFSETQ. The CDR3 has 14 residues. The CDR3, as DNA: TGCGCCAGCAGCTTGCGGACAGGGAACTACGAGCAGTACTTC. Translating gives CASSLRTGNYEQYF.

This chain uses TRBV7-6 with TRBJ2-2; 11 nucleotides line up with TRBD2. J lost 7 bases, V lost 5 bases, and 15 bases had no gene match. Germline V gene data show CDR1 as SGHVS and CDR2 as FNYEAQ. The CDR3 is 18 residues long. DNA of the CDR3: TGTGCCAGCAGCCCTAGGGTCGGTAGCGGGGGGGTCAACGGGGAGCTGTTTTTT. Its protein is CASSPRVGSGGVNGELFF. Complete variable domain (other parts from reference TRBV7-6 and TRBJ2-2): GAGVSQSPRYKVTKRGQDVALRCDPISGHVSLYWYRQALGQGPEFLTYFNYEAQQDKSGLPNDRFSAERPEGSISTLTIQRTEQRDSAMYRCASSPRVGSGGVNGELFFGEGSRLTVL.

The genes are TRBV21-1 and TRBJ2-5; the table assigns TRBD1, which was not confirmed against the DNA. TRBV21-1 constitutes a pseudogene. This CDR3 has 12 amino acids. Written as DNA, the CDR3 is TGTGCCAGCAGCAAAGCCTTGGCGACCCAGTACTTC. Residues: CASSKALATQYF.

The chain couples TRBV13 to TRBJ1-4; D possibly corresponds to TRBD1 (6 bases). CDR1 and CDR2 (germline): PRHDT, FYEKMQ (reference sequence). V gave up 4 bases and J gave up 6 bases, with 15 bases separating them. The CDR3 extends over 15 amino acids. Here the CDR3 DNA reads TGTGCCAGCAGCTCTCGGGGCCCAGGGGATGAAAAACTGTTTTTT. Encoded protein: CASSSRGPGDEKLFF.

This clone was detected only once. The CDR3 coding sequence is TGTGCCATCAGTGACCGGGACAGGGTGTTAAACAATGAGCAGTTCTTC. Translated, it gives CAISDRDRVLNNEQFF. The rearrangement joins TRBV10-3 to TRBJ2-1, with 9 bases matching TRBD1. The CDR3 spans 16 residues. Germline trimming cut 3 bases from V and 5 bases from J; bases unmatched to any gene: 8. The germline gives CDR1 ENHRY, CDR2 SYGVKD.

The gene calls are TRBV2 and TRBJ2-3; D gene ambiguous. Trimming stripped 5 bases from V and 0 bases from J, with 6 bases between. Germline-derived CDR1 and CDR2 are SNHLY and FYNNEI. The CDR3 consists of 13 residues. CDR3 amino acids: CASSFESTDTQYF. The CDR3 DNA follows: TGTGCCAGCAGTTTCGAGAGCACAGATACGCAGTATTTT.

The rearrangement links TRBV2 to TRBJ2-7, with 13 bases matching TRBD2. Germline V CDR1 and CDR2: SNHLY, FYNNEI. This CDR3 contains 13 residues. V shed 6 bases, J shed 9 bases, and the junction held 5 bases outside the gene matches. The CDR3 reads CASSGTSGMWQYF. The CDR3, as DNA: TGTGCCAGCAGCGGGACTAGCGGGATGTGGCAGTACTTC.

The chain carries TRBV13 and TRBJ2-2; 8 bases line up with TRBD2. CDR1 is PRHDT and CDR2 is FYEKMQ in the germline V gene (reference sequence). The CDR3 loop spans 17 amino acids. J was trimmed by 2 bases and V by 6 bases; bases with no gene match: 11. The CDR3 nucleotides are TGTGCCAGCAGGGACGGAAGGGGACTAGGCAACACCGGGGAGCTGTTTTTT. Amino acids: CASRDGRGLGNTGELFF.

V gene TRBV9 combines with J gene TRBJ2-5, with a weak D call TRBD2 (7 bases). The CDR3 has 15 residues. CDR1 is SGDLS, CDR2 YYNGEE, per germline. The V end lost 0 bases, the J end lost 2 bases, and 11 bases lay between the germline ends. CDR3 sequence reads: CASSVGGGGQETQYF. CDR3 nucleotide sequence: TGTGCCAGCAGCGTAGGAGGGGGGGGACAAGAGACCCAGTACTTC. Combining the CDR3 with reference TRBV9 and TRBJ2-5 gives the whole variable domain DSGVTQTPKHLITATGQRVTLRCSPRSGDLSVYWYQQSLDQGLQFLIQYYNGEERAKGNILERFSAQQFPDLHSELNLSSLELGDSALYFCASSVGGGGQETQYFGPGTRLLVL.

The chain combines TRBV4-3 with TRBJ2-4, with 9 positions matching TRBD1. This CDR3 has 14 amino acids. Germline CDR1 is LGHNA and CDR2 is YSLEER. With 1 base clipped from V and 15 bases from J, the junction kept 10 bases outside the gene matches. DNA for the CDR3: TGCGCCAGCAGCCAAGCTCTTGGACAGGGGTATACGTACTTC. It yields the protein CASSQALGQGYTYF.

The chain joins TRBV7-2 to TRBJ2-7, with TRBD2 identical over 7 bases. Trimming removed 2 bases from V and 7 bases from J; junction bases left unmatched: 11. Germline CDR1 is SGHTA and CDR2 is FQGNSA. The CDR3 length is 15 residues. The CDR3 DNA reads TGTGCCAGCAGCTTACGTCCGGGAGGATTTGAAGAGCAGTACTTC. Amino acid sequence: CASSLRPGGFEEQYF.

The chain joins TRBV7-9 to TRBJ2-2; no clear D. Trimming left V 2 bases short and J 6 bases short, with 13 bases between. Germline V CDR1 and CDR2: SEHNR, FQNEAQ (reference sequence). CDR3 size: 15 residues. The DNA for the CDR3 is TGTGCCAGCAGCTTACGTACAGTTTCATCCGGGGAGCTGTTTTTT. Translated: CASSLRTVSSGELFF.

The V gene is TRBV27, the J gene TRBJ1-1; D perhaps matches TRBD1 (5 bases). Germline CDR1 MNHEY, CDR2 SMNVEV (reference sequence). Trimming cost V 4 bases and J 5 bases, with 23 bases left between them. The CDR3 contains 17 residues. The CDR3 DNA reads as TGTGCCAGCAGTTCATCCCGGGCCTTGCAGAAGGGGACTGAAGCTTTCTTT. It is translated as CASSSSRALQKGTEAFF.

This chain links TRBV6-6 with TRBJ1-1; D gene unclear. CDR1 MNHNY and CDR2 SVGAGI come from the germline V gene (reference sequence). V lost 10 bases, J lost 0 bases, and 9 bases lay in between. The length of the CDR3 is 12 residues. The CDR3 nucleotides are TGTGCCACCTCAGACTTGAACACTGAAGCTTTCTTT. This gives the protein CATSDLNTEAFF.

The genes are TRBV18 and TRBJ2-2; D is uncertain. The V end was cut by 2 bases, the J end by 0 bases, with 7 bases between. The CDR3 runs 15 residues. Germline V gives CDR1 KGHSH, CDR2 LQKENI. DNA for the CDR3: TGTGCCAGCTCACCAGGCAGGCCGAACACCGGGGAGCTGTTTTTT. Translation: CASSPGRPNTGELFF.